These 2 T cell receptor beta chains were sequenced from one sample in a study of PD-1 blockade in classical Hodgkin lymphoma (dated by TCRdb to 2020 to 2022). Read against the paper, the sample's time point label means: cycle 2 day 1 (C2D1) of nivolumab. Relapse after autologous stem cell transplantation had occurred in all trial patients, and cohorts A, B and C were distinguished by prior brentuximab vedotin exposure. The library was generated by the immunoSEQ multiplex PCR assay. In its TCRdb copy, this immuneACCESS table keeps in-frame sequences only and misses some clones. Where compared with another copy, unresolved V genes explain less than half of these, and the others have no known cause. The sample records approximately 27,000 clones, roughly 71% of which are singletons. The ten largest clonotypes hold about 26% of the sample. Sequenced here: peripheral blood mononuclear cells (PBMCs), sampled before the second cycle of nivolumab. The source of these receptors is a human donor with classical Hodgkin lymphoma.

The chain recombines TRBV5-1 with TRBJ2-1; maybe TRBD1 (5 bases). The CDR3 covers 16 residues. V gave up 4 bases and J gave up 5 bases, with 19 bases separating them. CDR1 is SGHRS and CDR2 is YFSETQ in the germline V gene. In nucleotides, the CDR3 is TGCGCCAGCAGCCCCATCTCAGGGTACCCCAACAATGAGCAGTTCTTC. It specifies CASSPISGYPNNEQFF.

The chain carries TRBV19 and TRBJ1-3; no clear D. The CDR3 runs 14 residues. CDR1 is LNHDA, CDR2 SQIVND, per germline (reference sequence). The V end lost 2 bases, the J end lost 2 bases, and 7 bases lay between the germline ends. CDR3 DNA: TGTGCCAGTAGTATATTGGGAACTGGAAACACCATATATTTT. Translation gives CASSILGTGNTIYF.